This T cell receptor beta chain originates from a study of monozygotic twins with inflammatory bowel disease. Study-wide findings and caveats: The co-twins with IBD showed lower TCRbeta diversity (inverse Simpson) than their healthy siblings.

CDR3 size: 15 residues. CDR1 is LGHNA and CDR2 is YSLEER in the germline V gene. Unfractionated whole blood yielded total RNA, and T cells were not sorted. From the 5' RACE reads, TCRdb lists one entry per CDR3 protein and no DNA. The sample has fewer than 450,000 distinct CDR3 sequences; the top ten hold 2.5% to 3%. Turning to this clonotype: Its cognate antigen is unknown.

The clonotype was recovered from a human donor with ulcerative colitis or Crohn's disease, or a healthy co-twin of an affected twin (not recorded which). This rearrangement joins TRBV4-3 to TRBJ2-7. Sequencing was done on a sample of blood. The CDR3 sequence is CASSQGSRNIYEQYF.